This TCR beta chain was identified in a study of PD-1 blockade in classical Hodgkin lymphoma. Assay used: immunoSEQ multiplex PCR; TCRdb lists only in-frame clones, some missing. The sample holds approximately 100,000 clones; 80% to 95% are singletons and the top ten take less than 3.5%. In germline, CDR1 is SGHRS, CDR2 YFSETQ. The CDR3 is 15 residues long. The trim removed 0 bases at V and 7 bases at J, leaving 8 bases unmatched. Every patient relapsed after autologous stem cell transplantation, and brentuximab vedotin exposure varied. J is TRBJ1-2 and V is TRBV5-1, with 8 bases lining up with TRBD1. The source is a human donor with classical Hodgkin lymphoma. Sequences were derived from peripheral blood mononuclear cells (PBMCs), sampled at baseline. The CDR3, as DNA: TGCGCCAGCAGCTTGGAAGGCAGGGGGCAGTTTGGCTACACCTTC. Protein product: CASSLEGRGQFGYTF.